The T cell receptor beta chain described here comes from a study of OX40 agonist ivuxolimab in advanced cancers. Per germline, CDR1 KGHSH and CDR2 LQKENI. The CDR3 consists of 14 residues. The V gene lost 2 bases and the J gene lost 3 bases, with 11 bases spanning the gap. Measured with immunoSEQ multiplex PCR; TCRdb has only the in-frame clones, and not every one. The sample includes about 49,000 clones, roughly three quarters of them seen just once. The chain recombines TRBV18 with TRBJ2-7, with D possibly being TRBD1 (6 bases). The source material was CD4+ or CD8+ T cells sorted from blood, sampled in a trial of the OX40 agonist ivuxolimab. The sequence derives from an adult with an advanced solid tumor such as melanoma, head and neck, liver or kidney cancer. For the CDR3, the DNA is TGTGCCAGCTCACCAAAGGGGGATGGCTACGAGCAGTACTTC. Translated: CASSPKGDGYEQYF.